The next 15 T cell receptor beta chains were all read from a single sample in a study of T-cell memory formation after mild COVID-19. Using its own MiXCR run on the 5' RACE reads, TCRdb lists one record per CDR3 protein. This table holds about 360,000 distinct CDR3 sequences, under 15% found once. The specimen was PBMCs or a T cell subset sorted from them (not recorded which). Receptors were obtained from a man younger than 35 who had mild COVID-19 (a few samples of this study predate the infection). Cell type and time point are not known.

The genes are TRBV18 and TRBJ2-3; no definite D call. Germline CDR1 reads KGHSH; CDR2 reads LQKENI. Trimming took off 5 bases at V and 6 bases at J, with 9 bases between the two ends. The CDR3 length is 12 residues. The CDR3: CASSIETDTQYF. CDR3 DNA sequence: TGTGCCAGCTCAATAGAGACGGATACGCAGTATTTT.

The rearrangement uses TRBV7-9 and TRBJ1-2; TRBD1 matches 7 bases. V lost 5 bases and J lost 6; bases outside the gene matches: 6. There are 13 residues in the CDR3. Germline CDR1 reads SEHNR; CDR2 reads FQNEAQ (reference sequence). The CDR3 loop is CASSPDREDGYTF. DNA of the CDR3: TGTGCCAGCAGCCCAGACAGGGAAGATGGCTACACCTTC. The full variable domain, its missing parts supplied by reference TRBV7-9 and TRBJ1-2, is DTGVSQNPRHKITKRGQNVTFRCDPISEHNRLYWYRQTLGQGPEFLTYFQNEAQLEKSRLLSDRFSAERPKGSFSTLEIQRTEQGDSAMYLCASSPDREDGYTFGSGTRLTVV.

The V gene is TRBV3-1, the J gene TRBJ2-1; 8 bases map to TRBD1. The trim removed 4 bases at V and 10 bases at J, leaving 15 bases unmatched. Per the germline V gene, CDR1 is LGHDT and CDR2 is YNNKEL (reference sequence). This CDR3 has 16 residues. The CDR3 spells CASSLGGGQAFREQFF. The CDR3 region has the DNA TGTGCCAGCAGCCTAGGTGGGGGACAGGCCTTCAGGGAGCAGTTCTTC.

This clonotype appeared a few times. The chain joins TRBV5-1 to TRBJ1-3; 7 nucleotides line up with TRBD1. V shed 3 bases and J 8 bases; nucleotides not matched to a gene: 2. The CDR3 spans 12 residues. The V gene's germline CDR1 is SGHRS and CDR2 YFSETQ. For the CDR3, the DNA is TGCGCCAGCAGCTCAACAGGGGACACCATATATTTT. Translated: CASSSTGDTIYF.

This clonotype has more than one count but fewer than ten. V and J are TRBV6-5 and TRBJ2-3, with D unresolved. CDR3 length: 13 residues. Trimming took 1 base from V and 0 from J, leaving 2 bases between them. Germline V gene lookup returns CDR1 MNHEY and CDR2 SVGAGI. Here the CDR3 reads CASSYFSTDTQYF. CDR3 in DNA: TGTGCCAGCAGTTACTTCAGCACAGATACGCAGTATTTT.

This clonotype was detected ten times or more. The chain recombines TRBV4-3 with TRBJ2-1; 7 positions match TRBD2. Trimming removed 1 base from V and 6 bases from J; junction bases left unmatched: 6. This CDR3 has 15 residues. CDR1 is LGHNA and CDR2 is YSLEER in the germline V gene. The CDR3 protein is CASSQGLTSSNEQFF. DNA for the CDR3: TGCGCCAGCAGCCAAGGGTTGACTAGCTCCAATGAGCAGTTCTTC.

The chain employs TRBV6-5 and TRBJ2-7; D gene ambiguous. The V end was cut by 4 bases, the J end by 3 bases, with 13 bases between. This CDR3 spans 14 amino acids. The germline V gene encodes CDR1 MNHEY and CDR2 SVGAGI. CDR3 in DNA: TGTGCCAGCAGTTTCGGCTACTCCAACTACGAGCAGTACTTC. Encoded protein: CASSFGYSNYEQYF.

This clonotype was seen a handful of times. The rearrangement joins TRBV6-2 or TRBV6-3 to TRBJ1-2; TRBD1 is a possible D gene (6 bases). Deletions cut 6 bases from V and 2 bases from J, with 19 bases between. Looked up from germline, CDR1 is MNHEY and CDR2 is SVGEGT. This CDR3 spans 16 amino acids. The CDR3 protein is CASSIPRLGGNYGYTF. In nucleotides, the CDR3 is TGTGCCAGCAGCATACCCCGGTTAGGGGGGAACTATGGCTACACCTTC.

CDR3 residues: CASRFGDGIDYGYTF. CDR3 nucleotides: TGTGCCAGCAGATTTGGGGATGGGATTGACTATGGCTACACCTTC. The V and J genes are TRBV13 and TRBJ1-2; D is undetermined. V dropped 6 bases and J dropped 3 bases, with 17 bases sitting between them. Germline V lookup: CDR1 PRHDT, CDR2 FYEKMQ (reference sequence). The CDR3 has 15 amino acids.

This clonotype has a count of ten or more. The rearrangement joins TRBV5-4 to TRBJ1-1, with D perhaps matching TRBD1 (6 bases). The V end was cut by 4 bases, the J end by 3 bases, with 16 bases between. The CDR3 consists of 15 residues. Germline V gene lookup returns CDR1 SGHNT and CDR2 YYREEE (reference sequence). The CDR3 coding sequence is TGTGCCAGCAGCGATTGGACAGCTAAGCACACTGAAGCTTTCTTT. It codes for CASSDWTAKHTEAFF.

This clonotype was counted between two and nine times. The gene calls are TRBV5-6 and TRBJ2-3; D call uncertain. Trimming removed 4 bases from V and 1 base from J, with 16 bases in between. The CDR3 extends over 16 amino acids. CDR1 and CDR2 from the germline V gene are SGHDT and YYEEEE. The CDR3 spells CASSRPPRRGTDTQYF. For the CDR3, the DNA is TGTGCCAGCAGCCGGCCCCCACGGAGAGGCACAGATACGCAGTATTTT.

The chain recombines TRBV4-1 with TRBJ2-7; 7 nucleotides agree with TRBD2. V lost 1 base and J lost 0; bases outside the gene matches: 3. Looked up from germline, CDR1 is MGHRA and CDR2 is YSYEKL. The CDR3 consists of 15 residues. The DNA for the CDR3 is TGCGCCAGCAGCCAAGTAGGCGGGAGCTCCTACGAGCAGTACGTC. Translated: CASSQVGGSSYEQYV.

The chain combines TRBV18 with TRBJ2-7, with D unresolved. CDR3 size: 13 residues. The germline V gene has CDR1 KGHSH and CDR2 LQKENI. V was cut by 6 bases and J by 6 bases, with 15 bases left in between. The CDR3 nucleotides are TGTGCCAGCTCCCCGGGTCAAACCGGCGAGCAGTACGTC. It encodes CASSPGQTGEQYV.

The chain is built from TRBV4-3 and TRBJ1-1; 11 nucleotides align to TRBD1. The ends lost 2 bases at V and 4 bases at J; junction bases unmatched: 3. The germline V gene has CDR1 LGHNA and CDR2 YSLEER. The CDR3 spans 15 residues. CDR3 nucleotides: TGCGCCAGCAGCCAAAAGGACAGGGGGCTCACTGAAGCTTTCTTT. Its protein is CASSQKDRGLTEAFF.

The chain joins TRBV4-2 to TRBJ1-2; D is possibly TRBD1 (6 bases). CDR3 length equals 12 residues. Germline assignment: CDR1 LGHNA and CDR2 YNFKEQ. V dropped 4 bases and J dropped 10 bases, with 13 bases sitting between them. CDR3 DNA sequence: TGTGCCAGCAGCCCCCGTGCAGGGGCCTACACCTTC. Amino acid sequence: CASSPRAGAYTF.